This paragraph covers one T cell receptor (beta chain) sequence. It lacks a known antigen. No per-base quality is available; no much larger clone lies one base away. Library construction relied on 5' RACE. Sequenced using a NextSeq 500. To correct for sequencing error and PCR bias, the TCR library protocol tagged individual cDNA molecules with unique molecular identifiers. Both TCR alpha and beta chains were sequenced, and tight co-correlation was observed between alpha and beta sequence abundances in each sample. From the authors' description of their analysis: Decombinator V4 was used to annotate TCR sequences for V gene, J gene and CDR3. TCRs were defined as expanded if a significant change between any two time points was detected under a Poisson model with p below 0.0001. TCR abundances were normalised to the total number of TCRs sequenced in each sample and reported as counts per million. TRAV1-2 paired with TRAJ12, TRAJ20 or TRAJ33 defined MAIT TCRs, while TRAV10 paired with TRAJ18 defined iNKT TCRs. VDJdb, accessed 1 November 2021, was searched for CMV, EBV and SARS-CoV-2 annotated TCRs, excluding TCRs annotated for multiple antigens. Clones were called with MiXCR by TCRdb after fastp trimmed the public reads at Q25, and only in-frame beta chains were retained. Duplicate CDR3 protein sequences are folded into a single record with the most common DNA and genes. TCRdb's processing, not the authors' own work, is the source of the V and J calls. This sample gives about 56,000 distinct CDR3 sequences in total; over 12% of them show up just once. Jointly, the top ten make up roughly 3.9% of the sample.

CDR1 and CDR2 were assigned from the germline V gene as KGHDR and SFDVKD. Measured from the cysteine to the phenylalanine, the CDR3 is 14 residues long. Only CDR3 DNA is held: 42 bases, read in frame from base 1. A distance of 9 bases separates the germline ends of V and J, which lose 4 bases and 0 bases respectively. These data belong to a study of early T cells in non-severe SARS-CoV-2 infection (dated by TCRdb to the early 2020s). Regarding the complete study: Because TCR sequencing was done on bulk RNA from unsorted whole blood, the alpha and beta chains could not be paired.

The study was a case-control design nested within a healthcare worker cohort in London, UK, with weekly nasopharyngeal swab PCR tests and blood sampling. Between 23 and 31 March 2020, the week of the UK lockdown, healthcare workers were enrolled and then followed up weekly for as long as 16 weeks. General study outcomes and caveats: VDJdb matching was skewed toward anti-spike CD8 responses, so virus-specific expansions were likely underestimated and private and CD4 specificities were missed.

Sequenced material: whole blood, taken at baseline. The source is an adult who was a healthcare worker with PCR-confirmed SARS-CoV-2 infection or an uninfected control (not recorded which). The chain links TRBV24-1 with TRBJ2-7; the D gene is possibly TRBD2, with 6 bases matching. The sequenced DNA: TGTGCCACCAGTGAGGGGGACTTCTCCTACGAGCAGTACTTC. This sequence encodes CATSEGDFSYEQYF.